The entry below gives a single TCR beta chain sequence along with its context. Its antigen is still unknown. This sample is drawn from a study of beta chain features in type 1 diabetes. Study-level background: Age, gender and cell yields were similar between patients and healthy donors. Notes on the study in general: Patients' naive, central memory and regulatory TCRB repertoires appeared more alike than those of healthy donors. Within each of all four CD4+ subsets, Type 1 diabetes patients had TCRB CDR3s that were moderately but significantly shorter.

This CDR3 is built from 15 residues. Germline CDR1 and CDR2: SGDLS and YYNGEE. V lost 3 bases and J lost 3, with 14 bases in between. Using CD45RO/CCR7/CD25/CD127/CD95/CD27, CD4+ naive, central memory, regulatory and stem cell-like memory cells were sorted. As every portion of the isolated RNA was reverse transcribed, the sequencing read expressed TCRB transcripts. Reads from naive, central memory and regulatory T cell samples averaged about 3.9 million. Here immunoSEQ multiplex PCR was the method, and the copy in TCRdb shows in-frame clones only, minus some. Among approximately 600,000 clones listed, around 12% were seen once.

This clonotype was obtained from a man aged 30 to 39 with type 1 diabetes. The rearrangement links TRBV9 to TRBJ2-3; TRBD1 might be the D (8 bases). Sequencing was performed on naive CD4+ T cells from blood. CDR3 sequence reads: CASSALQGGTDTQYF. The CDR3 nucleotides are TGTGCCAGCAGCGCATTACAGGGGGGGACAGATACGCAGTATTTT.